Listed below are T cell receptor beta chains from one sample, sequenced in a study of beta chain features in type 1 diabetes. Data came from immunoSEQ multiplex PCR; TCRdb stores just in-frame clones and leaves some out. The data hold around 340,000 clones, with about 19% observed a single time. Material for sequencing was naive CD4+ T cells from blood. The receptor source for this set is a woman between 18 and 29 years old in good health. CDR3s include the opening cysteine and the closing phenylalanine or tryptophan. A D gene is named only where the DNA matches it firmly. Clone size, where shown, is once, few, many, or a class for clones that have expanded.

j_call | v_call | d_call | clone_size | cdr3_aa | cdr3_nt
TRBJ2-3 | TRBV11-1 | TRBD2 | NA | CASSYPSGADTQYF | TGTGCCAGCAGCTACCCTAGCGGGGCTGATACGCAGTATTTT
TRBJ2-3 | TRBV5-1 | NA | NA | CASSPRTSTDTQYF | TGCGCCAGCAGCCCCCGGACATCTACAGATACGCAGTATTTT
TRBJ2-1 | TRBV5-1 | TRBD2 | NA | CASSLMAGAGNEQFF | TGCGCCAGCAGCTTGATGGCGGGAGCGGGCAATGAGCAGTTCTTC
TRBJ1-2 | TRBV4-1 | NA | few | CASSQDVTGLYGYTF | TGCGCCAGCAGCCAAGACGTGACAGGCCTTTATGGCTACACCTTC
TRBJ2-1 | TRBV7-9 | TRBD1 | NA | CASRPLPTGAYEQFF | TGTGCCAGCAGGCCCCTACCCACAGGGGCATATGAGCAGTTCTTC
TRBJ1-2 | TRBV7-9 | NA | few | CASSPQGNYGYTF | TGTGCCAGCAGTCCGCAGGGGAACTATGGCTACACCTTC
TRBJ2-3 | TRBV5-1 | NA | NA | CASSLTGADTQYF | TGCGCCAGCAGCTTGACGGGGGCAGATACGCAGTATTTT
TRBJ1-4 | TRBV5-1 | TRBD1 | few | CASSYGQGGEKLFF | TGCGCCAGCAGCTACGGACAGGGAGGAGAAAAACTGTTTTTT
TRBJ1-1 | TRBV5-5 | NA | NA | CASSFRPARDTEAFF | TGTGCCAGCAGCTTCCGTCCCGCCCGAGACACTGAAGCTTTCTTT
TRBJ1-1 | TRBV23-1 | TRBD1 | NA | CASKRRGQGFWDSGGTEAFF | TGCGCCAGCAAACGAAGGGGACAGGGGTTTTGGGATAGTGGAGGCACTGAAGCTTTCTTT
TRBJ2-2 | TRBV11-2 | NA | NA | CASSPRNANTGELFF | TGTGCCAGCAGCCCTAGGAATGCGAACACCGGGGAGCTGTTTTTT
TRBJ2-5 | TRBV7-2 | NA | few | CASSLYQETQYF | TGTGCCAGCAGCCTGTACCAAGAGACCCAGTACTTC
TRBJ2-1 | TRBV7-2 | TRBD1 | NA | CASTPDRGSHEQFF | TGTGCCAGCACCCCTGACAGGGGGTCCCATGAGCAGTTCTTC
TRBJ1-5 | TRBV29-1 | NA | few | CSVREGSLTNQPQHF | TGCAGCGTCCGGGAGGGGTCCCTCACAAATCAGCCCCAGCATTTT
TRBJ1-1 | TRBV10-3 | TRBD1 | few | CAISPGQGSTEAFF | TGTGCCATCAGTCCTGGACAGGGAAGCACTGAAGCTTTCTTT
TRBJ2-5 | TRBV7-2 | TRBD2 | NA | CASSLRSGGQETQYF | TGTGCCAGCAGCTTAAGAAGCGGGGGACAAGAGACCCAGTACTTC
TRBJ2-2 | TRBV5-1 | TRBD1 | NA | CASGIRGQGLSNTGELFF | TGCGCCAGCGGCATTCGCGGACAGGGGCTATCGAACACCGGGGAGCTGTTTTTT
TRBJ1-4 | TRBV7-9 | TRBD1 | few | CASSRGQSNEKLFF | TGTGCCAGCTCTAGGGGACAGTCTAATGAAAAACTGTTTTTT
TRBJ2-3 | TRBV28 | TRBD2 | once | CASARLAGGADTQYF | TGTGCCAGCGCACGACTAGCGGGAGGGGCAGATACGCAGTATTTT
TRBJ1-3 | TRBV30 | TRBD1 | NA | CAWISGQSSGSGNTIYF | TGTGCCTGGATCTCGGGACAGTCCTCCGGCTCTGGAAACACCATATATTTT
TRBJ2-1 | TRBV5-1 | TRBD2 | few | CASSLGASGGYNEQFF | TGCGCCAGCAGCTTGGGGGCTAGCGGAGGGTACAATGAGCAGTTCTTC
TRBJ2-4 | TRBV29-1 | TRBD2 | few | CSAFQAGGNIQYF | TGCAGCGCGTTTCAGGCGGGGGGAAACATTCAGTACTTC
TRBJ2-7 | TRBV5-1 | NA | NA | CASKLKQGPYEQYF | TGCGCCAGCAAGCTTAAACAGGGCCCCTACGAGCAGTACTTC
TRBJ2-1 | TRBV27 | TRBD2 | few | CASSRGGRASEQFF | TGTGCCAGCAGTCGGGGCGGGAGGGCCAGTGAGCAGTTCTTC
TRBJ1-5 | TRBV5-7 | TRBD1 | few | CASSCGTGDNQPQHF | TGTGCCAGCAGCTGCGGGACAGGGGACAATCAGCCCCAGCATTTT
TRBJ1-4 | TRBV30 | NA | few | CAWTSEKLFF | TGTGCCTGGACGTCTGAAAAACTGTTTTTT
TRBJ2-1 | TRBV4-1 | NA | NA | CASSQEGRGYREQFF | TGCGCCAGCAGCCAAGAGGGAAGGGGCTACCGTGAGCAGTTCTTC
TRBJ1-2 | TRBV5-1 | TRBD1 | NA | CASSLVGQDYGYTF | TGCGCCAGCAGCTTGGTGGGACAGGACTATGGCTACACCTTC
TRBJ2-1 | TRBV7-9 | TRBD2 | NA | CASSLGPEGGAGVYEQFF | TGTGCCAGCAGCTTAGGGCCGGAGGGAGGAGCGGGAGTTTATGAGCAGTTCTTC
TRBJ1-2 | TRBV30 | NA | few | CAWSLRVNGGYTF | TGTGCCTGGAGCCTTAGAGTTAACGGTGGCTACACCTTC
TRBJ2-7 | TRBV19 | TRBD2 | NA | CASSMVAGGTYEQYF | TGTGCCAGTAGTATGGTAGCGGGAGGCACCTACGAGCAGTACTTC
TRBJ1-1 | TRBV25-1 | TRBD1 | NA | CASRQGAEAFF | TGTGCCAGCCGACAGGGCGCTGAAGCTTTCTTT
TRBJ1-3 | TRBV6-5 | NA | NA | CASSSAGSPGNTIYF | TGTGCCAGCAGTTCCGCAGGGTCACCTGGAAACACCATATATTTT
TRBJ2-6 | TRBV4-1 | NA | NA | CASSRVGGASSGANVLTF | TGCGCCAGCAGCCGGGTGGGCGGGGCTAGCTCTGGGGCCAACGTCCTGACTTTC
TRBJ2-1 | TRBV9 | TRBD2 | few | CASSPGGRAADEQFF | TGTGCCAGCAGCCCGGGAGGGAGGGCCGCGGATGAGCAGTTCTTC
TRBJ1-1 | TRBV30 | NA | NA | CAFGPGWIGNTEAFF | TGTGCTTTTGGACCGGGGTGGATCGGGAACACTGAAGCTTTCTTT
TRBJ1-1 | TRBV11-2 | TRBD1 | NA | CASKRQGGTEAFF | TGTGCCAGCAAAAGACAGGGAGGCACTGAAGCTTTCTTT
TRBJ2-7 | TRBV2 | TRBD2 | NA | CAAPGLAGIYEQYF | TGTGCCGCCCCGGGACTAGCGGGGATTTACGAGCAGTACTTC
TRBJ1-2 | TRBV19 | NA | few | CASSPRGANYGYTF | TGTGCCAGTAGTCCCCGGGGAGCTAACTATGGCTACACCTTC